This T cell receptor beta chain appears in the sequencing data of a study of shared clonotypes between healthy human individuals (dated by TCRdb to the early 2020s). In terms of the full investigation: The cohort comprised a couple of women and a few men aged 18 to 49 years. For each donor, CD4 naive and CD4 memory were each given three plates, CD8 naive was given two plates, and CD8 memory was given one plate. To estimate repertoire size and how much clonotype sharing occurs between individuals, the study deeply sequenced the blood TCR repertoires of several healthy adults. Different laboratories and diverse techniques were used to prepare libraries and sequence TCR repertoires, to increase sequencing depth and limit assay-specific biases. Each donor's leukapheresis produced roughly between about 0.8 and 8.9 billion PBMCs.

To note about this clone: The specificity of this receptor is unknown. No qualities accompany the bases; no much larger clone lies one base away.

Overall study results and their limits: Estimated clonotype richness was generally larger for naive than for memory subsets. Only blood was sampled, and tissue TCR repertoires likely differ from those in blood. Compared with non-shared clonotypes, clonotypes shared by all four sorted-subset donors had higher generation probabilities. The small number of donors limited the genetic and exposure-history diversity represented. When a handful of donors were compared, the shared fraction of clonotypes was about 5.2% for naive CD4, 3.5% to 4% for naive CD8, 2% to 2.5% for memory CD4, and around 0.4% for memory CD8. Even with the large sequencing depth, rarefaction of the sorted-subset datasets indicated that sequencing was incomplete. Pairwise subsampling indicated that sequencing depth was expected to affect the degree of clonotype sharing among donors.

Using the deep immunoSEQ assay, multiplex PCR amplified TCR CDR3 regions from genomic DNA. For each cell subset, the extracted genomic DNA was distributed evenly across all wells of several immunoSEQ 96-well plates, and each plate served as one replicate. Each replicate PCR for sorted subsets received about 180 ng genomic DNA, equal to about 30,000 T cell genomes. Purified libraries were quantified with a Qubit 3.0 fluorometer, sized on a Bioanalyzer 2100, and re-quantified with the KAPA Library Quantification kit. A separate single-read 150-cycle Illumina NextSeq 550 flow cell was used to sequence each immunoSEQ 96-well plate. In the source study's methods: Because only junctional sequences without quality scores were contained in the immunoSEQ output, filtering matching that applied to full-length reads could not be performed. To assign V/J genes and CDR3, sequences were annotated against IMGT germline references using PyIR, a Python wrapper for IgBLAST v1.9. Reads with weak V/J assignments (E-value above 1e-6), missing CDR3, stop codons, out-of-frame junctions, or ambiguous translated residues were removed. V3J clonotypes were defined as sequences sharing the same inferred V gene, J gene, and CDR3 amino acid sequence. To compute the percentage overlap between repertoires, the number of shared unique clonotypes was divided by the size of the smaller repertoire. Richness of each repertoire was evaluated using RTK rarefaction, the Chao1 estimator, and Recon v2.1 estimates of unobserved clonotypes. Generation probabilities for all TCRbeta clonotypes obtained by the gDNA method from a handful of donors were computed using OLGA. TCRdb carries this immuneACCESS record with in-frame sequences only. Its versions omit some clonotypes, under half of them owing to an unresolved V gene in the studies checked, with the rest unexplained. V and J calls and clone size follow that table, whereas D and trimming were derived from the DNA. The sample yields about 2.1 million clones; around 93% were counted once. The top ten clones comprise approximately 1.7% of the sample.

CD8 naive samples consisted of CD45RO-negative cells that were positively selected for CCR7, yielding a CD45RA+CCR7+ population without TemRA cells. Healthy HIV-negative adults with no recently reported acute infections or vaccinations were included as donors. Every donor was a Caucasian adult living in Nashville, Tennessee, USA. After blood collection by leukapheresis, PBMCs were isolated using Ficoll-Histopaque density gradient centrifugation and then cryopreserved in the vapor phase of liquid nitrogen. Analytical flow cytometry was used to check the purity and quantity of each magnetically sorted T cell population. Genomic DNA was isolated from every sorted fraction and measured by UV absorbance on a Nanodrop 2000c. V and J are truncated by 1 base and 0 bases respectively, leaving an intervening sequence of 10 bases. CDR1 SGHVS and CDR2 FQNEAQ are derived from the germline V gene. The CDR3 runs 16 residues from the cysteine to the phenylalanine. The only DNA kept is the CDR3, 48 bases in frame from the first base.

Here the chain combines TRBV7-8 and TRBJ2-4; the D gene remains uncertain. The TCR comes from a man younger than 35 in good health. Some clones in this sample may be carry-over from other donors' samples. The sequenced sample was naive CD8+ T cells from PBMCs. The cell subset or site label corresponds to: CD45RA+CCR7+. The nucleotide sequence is TGTGCCAGCAGCTTAGAGATAAACGGAGCCAAAAACATTCAGTACTTC. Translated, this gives CASSLEINGAKNIQYF.